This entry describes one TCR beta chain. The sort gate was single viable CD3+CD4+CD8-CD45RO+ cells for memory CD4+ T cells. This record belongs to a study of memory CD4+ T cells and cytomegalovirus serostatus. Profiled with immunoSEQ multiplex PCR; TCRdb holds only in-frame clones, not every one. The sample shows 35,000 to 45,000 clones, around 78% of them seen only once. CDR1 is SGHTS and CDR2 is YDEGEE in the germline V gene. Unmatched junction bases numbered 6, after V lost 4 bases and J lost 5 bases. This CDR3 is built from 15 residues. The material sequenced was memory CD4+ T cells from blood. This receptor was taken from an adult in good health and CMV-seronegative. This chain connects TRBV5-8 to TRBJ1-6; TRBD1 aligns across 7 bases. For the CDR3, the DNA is TGTGCCAGCAGCGCCCGGGACAGCAATAATTCACCCCTCCACTTT. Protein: CASSARDSNNSPLHF.